Below are 15 T cell receptor beta chains sequenced from a single sample in a study of blood T cell repertoires in COVID-19. Profiled with immunoSEQ multiplex PCR; TCRdb holds only in-frame clones, not every one. This sample has fewer than 250,000 clones, with about four fifths found just once. The source material was peripheral blood. The receptor source for this set is a woman aged 40 to 50 with active or convalescent COVID-19.

This chain links TRBV14 with TRBJ1-2; D uncertain. The CDR3 consists of 13 residues. Germline CDR1 and CDR2: SGHDN and FVKESK. V dropped 4 bases and J dropped 7 bases, with 13 bases sitting between them. The CDR3 region has the DNA TGTGCCAGCAGCCTTTCCCGGGAGGCTGGCTACACCTTC. Amino acids: CASSLSREAGYTF.

This clone was seen a few times. This sequence joins TRBV28 and TRBJ1-4; D possibly corresponds to TRBD1 (6 bases). Per germline, CDR1 MDHEN and CDR2 SYDVKM. With 4 bases removed from V and 3 bases from J, the gap between germline ends came to 15 bases. There are 16 residues in the CDR3. CDR3 nucleotide sequence: TGTGCCAGCAGTTACATAAGGGACACCCCTAATGAAAAACTGTTTTTT. The encoded protein is CASSYIRDTPNEKLFF.

The chain combines TRBV4-3 with TRBJ2-3, with D hard to call. The CDR3 contains 13 residues. Per the germline V gene, CDR1 is LGHNA and CDR2 is YSLEER. V gave up 4 bases and J gave up 6 bases, with 11 bases separating them. In DNA form, the CDR3 reads TGCGCCAGCAGCCCCCGATCGGAGGATACGCAGTATTTT. Its translation is CASSPRSEDTQYF.

The chain joins TRBV5-1 to TRBJ1-1; maybe TRBD1 (5 bases). V was trimmed by 1 base and J by 5 bases, leaving 9 bases between them. The germline V gene has CDR1 SGHRS and CDR2 YFSETQ. The CDR3 totals 13 residues. DNA of the CDR3: TGCGCCAGCAGCTTGAGGGGCCCAACTGAAGCTTTCTTT. It specifies CASSLRGPTEAFF.

The J gene is TRBJ1-5, the V gene TRBV4-2; D is possibly TRBD1 (5 bases). The CDR3 runs 16 residues. V dropped 0 bases and J dropped 2 bases, with 11 bases sitting between them. The germline gives CDR1 LGHNA, CDR2 YNFKEQ. The CDR3 here is CASSQEVGLGNQPQHF. The CDR3 region has the DNA TGTGCCAGCAGCCAAGAAGTGGGACTTGGCAATCAGCCCCAGCATTTT.

The gene calls are TRBV11-2 and TRBJ2-1; 13 bases are a match to TRBD2. The germline V gene has CDR1 SGHAT and CDR2 FQNNGV. The J segment lost 4 bases and the V segment lost 5 bases, leaving 2 bases of the junction unmatched. The CDR3 consists of 15 residues. This CDR3 reads CASSKLAGGYNEQFF. DNA for the CDR3: TGTGCCAGCAGCAAACTAGCGGGAGGGTACAATGAGCAGTTCTTC.

This clone was detected only a few times. The V gene is TRBV4-2, the J gene TRBJ2-5; 8 positions agree with TRBD2. Trimming took 5 bases from V and 4 from J; bases not matched to a gene: 12. The length of the CDR3 is 16 residues. CDR1 is LGHNA and CDR2 is YNFKEQ in the germline V gene. CDR3 in DNA: TGTGCCAGCAGCAGACAGACAGGACTAGCTTCAGAGACCCAGTACTTC. This gives the protein CASSRQTGLASETQYF.

The chain joins TRBV7-2 to TRBJ2-5, with TRBD2 matching 11 bases. With 1 base clipped from V and 5 bases from J, the junction kept 9 bases outside the gene matches. The CDR3 has 17 residues. Per germline, CDR1 SGHTA and CDR2 FQGNSA. The CDR3 DNA is TGTGCCAGCAGCTTAGATGGGACTAGCGGACCGGGGGAGACCCAGTACTTC. Amino acid sequence: CASSLDGTSGPGETQYF.

This clone showed up just a few times. J is TRBJ2-5 and V is TRBV7-9, with TRBD1 matching over 12 bases. V lost 3 bases and J lost 5; bases outside the gene matches: 4. Per the germline V gene, CDR1 is SEHNR and CDR2 is FQNEAQ (reference sequence). The CDR3 spans 15 residues. The CDR3 sequence: CASSLGTGGRETQYF. The CDR3 coding sequence is TGTGCCAGCAGCTTGGGGACAGGGGGCAGGGAGACCCAGTACTTC.

The chain is built from TRBV7-9 and TRBJ1-1; D unclear. Trimming cost V 7 bases and J 5 bases, with 14 bases left between them. The germline CDR1 and CDR2 sequences are SEHNR and FQNEAQ (reference sequence). The CDR3 is 13 residues long. CDR3: CASIPPGWTEAFF. CDR3 in DNA: TGTGCCAGCATCCCCCCGGGGTGGACTGAAGCTTTCTTT.

This rearrangement joins TRBV25-1 to TRBJ1-1; the D is unclear. Trimming cost V 8 bases and J 6 bases, with 7 bases left between them. Germline V lookup: CDR1 MGHDK, CDR2 SYGVNS. CDR3 length: 10 amino acids. The CDR3 loop is CASLEPEAFF. The CDR3, as DNA: TGTGCCAGCCTAGAGCCTGAAGCTTTCTTT.

The V call is TRBV5-1, the J call TRBJ2-2, with D maybe TRBD2 (5 bases). V was shortened by 0 bases and J by 6 bases, with 9 bases between the two germline ends. The germline V gene has CDR1 SGHRS and CDR2 YFSETQ. The CDR3 is 14 amino acids. CDR3 sequence (DNA): TGCGCCAGCAGCTTGGACGGGGTGGCCGGGGAGCTGTTTTTT. Encoded protein: CASSLDGVAGELFF.

This chain links TRBV3-1 (or the pseudogene TRBV3-2) with TRBJ1-1; D uncertain. V lost 1 base and J lost 0, with 9 bases in between. Germline V gene lookup returns CDR1 LGHDT and CDR2 YNNKEL (reference sequence). This CDR3 contains 15 residues. CDR3 in amino acids: CASSQGVRMNTEAFF. In DNA, the CDR3 is TGTGCCAGCAGCCAAGGAGTCCGAATGAACACTGAAGCTTTCTTT.

The V gene is TRBV21-1, the J gene TRBJ2-5; TRBD1 is the table's D call and was not checked against the DNA. TRBV21-1 is marked as a pseudogene. The CDR3 extends over 16 amino acids. CDR3 in DNA: TGTGCCAGCAGCAGGCCCCCGGGACAGGGGCGAGAGACCCAGTACTTC. Its protein product is CASSRPPGQGRETQYF.

This clone was seen a handful of times. The chain joins TRBV10-3 to TRBJ2-7, with D tentatively TRBD1 (5 bases). The CDR3 contains 12 residues. In germline, CDR1 is ENHRY, CDR2 SYGVKD. V was clipped by 10 bases and J by 1 base, with 11 bases between them. The CDR3, as DNA: TGTGCCACCCTTGCAGGGTCCTACGAGCAGTACTTC. Protein sequence: CATLAGSYEQYF.